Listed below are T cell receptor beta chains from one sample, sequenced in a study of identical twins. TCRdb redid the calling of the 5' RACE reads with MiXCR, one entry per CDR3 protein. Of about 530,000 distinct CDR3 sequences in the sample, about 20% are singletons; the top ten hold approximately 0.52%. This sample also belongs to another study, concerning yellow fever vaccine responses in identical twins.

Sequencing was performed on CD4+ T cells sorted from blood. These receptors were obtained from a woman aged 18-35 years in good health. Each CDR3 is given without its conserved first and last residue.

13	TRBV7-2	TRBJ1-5	ASSPSGNSNQPQH
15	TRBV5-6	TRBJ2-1	ASSLEVGRSSYNEQF
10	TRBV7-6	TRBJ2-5	ASSSDTSPQY
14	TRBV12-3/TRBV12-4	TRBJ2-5	ASSKRGGTLRETQY
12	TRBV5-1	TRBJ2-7	ASSLARTGGEQY
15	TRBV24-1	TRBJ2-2	ATSDSPRTTGTGELF
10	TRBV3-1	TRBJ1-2	ASSQAYYGYT
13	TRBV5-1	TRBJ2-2	ASSLGTGVAGELF
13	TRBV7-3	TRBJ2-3	ASSLDPTRGDTQY
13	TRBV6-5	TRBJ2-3	ASSYEGVFTDTQY
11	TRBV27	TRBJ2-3	ASSLLGGGTQY